This is a list of T cell receptor beta chains from one sample in a study of T cell responses to AZD1222 COVID-19 vaccine. TCRdb's table, derived via immunoSEQ multiplex PCR, lists solely in-frame clones and lacks some. This table has approximately 200,000 clones, roughly 92% appearing once. This specimen was peripheral blood, taken 28 days after the second AZD1222 dose. These receptors came from an adult who received the AZD1222 COVID-19 vaccine. Both conserved end residues are part of each CDR3. A D gene is named only where the DNA matches it firmly.

DNA: TGCGCCAGCAGCTTGAGTAGCGGGCCCCAAGAGACCCAGTACTTC
CDR3: CASSLSSGPQETQYF
J: TRBJ2-5
V: TRBV5-1
D: TRBD2

DNA: TGTGCCAGCAGTAGACAGACTAACACTGAAGCTTTCTTT
CDR3: CASSRQTNTEAFF
J: TRBJ1-1
V: TRBV2
D: -

DNA: TGTGCCTGGAGTTCACCCGGACAGCGTATTGAAAAACTGTTTTTT
CDR3: CAWSSPGQRIEKLFF
J: TRBJ1-4
V: TRBV30
D: -

DNA: TGCGCCAGCAGCTTGGAAGGGGGGACCATTTCTCAGTACTTC
CDR3: CASSLEGGTISQYF
J: TRBJ2-5
V: TRBV5-1
D: -

DNA: TGTGCCAGCAGCCTAGGGGTTGGCGGGCAAGAGACCCAGTACTTC
CDR3: CASSLGVGGQETQYF
J: TRBJ2-5
V: TRBV3-1/TRBV3-2
D: -

DNA: TGTGCCAGCAGCGTAGCGTCAGGGATATCCTACGAGCAGTACTTC
CDR3: CASSVASGISYEQYF
J: TRBJ2-7
V: TRBV9
D: -

DNA: TGCGCCAGCAGTGTAAACTATGAAGCTTTCTTT
CDR3: CASSVNYEAFF
J: TRBJ1-1
V: TRBV10-2
D: -

DNA: TGTGCCAGCAGCTTGAGGGCGGGAACTAACTATGGCTACACCTTC
CDR3: CASSLRAGTNYGYTF
J: TRBJ1-2
V: TRBV5-5
D: -

DNA: TGTGCCAGCAGTTACAGGTTCGACACTGAAGCTTTCTTT
CDR3: CASSYRFDTEAFF
J: TRBJ1-1
V: TRBV6-5
D: -

DNA: TGTGCTTGGGGGTCTAACTCCTACGAGCAGTACTTC
CDR3: CAWGSNSYEQYF
J: TRBJ2-7
V: TRBV28
D: -

DNA: TGTGCCAGCAGCTTAGATATCGCCAGTTACCTCGAGGGCGAGCAGTTCTTC
CDR3: CASSLDIASYLEGEQFF
J: TRBJ2-1
V: TRBV11-3
D: -

DNA: TGTGCCACCCGCGGGTCTTACAGTGAAGCTTTCTTT
CDR3: CATRGSYSEAFF
J: TRBJ1-1
V: TRBV24-1
D: -

DNA: TGTGCCAGCACCCCCAGAGCGGGAGGGATCTATGAGCAGTTCTTC
CDR3: CASTPRAGGIYEQFF
J: TRBJ2-1
V: TRBV14
D: TRBD2

DNA: TGTGCCAGCAGTCAGAAGGAGAGCTCCTACAATGAGCAGTTCTTC
CDR3: CASSQKESSYNEQFF
J: TRBJ2-1
V: TRBV28
D: -

DNA: TGTGCCAGCAGTTTGGGGACTAGCGGAACCTACGAGCAGTACTTC
CDR3: CASSLGTSGTYEQYF
J: TRBJ2-7
V: TRBV6-5
D: TRBD2

DNA: TGCGCCAGCAGCCAAGTGTGGGGAAACACCATATATTTT
CDR3: CASSQVWGNTIYF
J: TRBJ1-3
V: TRBV4-3
D: -